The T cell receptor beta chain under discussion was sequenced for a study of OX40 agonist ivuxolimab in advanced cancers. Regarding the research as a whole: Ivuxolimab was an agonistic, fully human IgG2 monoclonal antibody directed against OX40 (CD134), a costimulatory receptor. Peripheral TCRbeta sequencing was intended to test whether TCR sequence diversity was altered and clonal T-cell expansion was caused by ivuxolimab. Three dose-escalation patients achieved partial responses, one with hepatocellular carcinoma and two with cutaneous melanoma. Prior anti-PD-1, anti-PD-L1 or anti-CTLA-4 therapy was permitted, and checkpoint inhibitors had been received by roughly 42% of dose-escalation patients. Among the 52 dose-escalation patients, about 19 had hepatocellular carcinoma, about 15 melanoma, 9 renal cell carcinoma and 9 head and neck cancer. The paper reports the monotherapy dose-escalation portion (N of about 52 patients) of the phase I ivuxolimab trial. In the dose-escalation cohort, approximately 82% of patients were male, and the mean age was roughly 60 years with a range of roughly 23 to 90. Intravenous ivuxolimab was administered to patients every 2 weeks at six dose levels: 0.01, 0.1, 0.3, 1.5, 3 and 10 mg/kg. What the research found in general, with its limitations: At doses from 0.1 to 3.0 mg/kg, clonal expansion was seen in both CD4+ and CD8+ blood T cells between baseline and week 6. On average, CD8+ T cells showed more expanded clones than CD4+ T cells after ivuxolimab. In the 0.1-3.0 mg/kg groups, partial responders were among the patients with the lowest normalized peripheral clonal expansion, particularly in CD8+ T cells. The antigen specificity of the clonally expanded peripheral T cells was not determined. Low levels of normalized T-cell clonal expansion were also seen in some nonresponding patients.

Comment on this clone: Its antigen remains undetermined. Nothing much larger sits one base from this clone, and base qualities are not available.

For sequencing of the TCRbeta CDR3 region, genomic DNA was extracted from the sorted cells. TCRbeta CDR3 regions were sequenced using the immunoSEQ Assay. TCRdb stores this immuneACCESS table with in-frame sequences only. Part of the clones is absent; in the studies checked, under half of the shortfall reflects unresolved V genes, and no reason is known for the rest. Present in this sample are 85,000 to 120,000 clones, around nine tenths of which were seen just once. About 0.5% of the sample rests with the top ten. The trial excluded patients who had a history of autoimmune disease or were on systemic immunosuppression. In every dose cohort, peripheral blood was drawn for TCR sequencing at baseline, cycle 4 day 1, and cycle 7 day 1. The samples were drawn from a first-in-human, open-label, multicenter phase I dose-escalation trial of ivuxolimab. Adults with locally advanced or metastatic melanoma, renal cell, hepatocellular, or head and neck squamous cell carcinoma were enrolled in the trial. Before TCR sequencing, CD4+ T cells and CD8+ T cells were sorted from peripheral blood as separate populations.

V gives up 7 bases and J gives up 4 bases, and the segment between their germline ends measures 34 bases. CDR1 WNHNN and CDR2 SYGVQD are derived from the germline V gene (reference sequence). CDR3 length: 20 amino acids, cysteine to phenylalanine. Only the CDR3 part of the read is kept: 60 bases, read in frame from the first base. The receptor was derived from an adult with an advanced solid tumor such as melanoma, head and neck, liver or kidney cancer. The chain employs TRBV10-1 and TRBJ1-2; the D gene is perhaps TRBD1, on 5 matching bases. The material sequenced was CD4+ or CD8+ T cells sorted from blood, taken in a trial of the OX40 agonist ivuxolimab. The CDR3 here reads CASTVSKAKRGEASGYGYTF. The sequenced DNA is TGCGCCAGCACTGTTAGTAAGGCGAAACGGGGGGAAGCTTCGGGCTATGGCTACACCTTC.